This TCR beta chain originates from a study of Graves' ophthalmopathy and Graves' hyperthyroidism. Regarding the study as a whole: As the model predicted ophthalmopathy progression, it achieved a sensitivity of around 71% and a specificity of roughly 73%. Among expanded thyroid clonotypes above 0.001 frequency, most also occurred in blood. Ophthalmopathy was separated from stable hyperthyroidism by a 13-signature model with about 86% sensitivity and 81.08% specificity.

This clonotype appeared a single time. Its matching antigen is unknown. The authors amplified TCR beta CDR3 regions from RNA transcripts. RT-PCR was first run with HTBI primers, then multiplex PCR in a second round. TCRdb reanalysed the multiplex PCR reads using MiXCR and keeps one entry per CDR3 protein. The sample includes around 170,000 distinct CDR3 sequences, more than 30% of them seen just once. V gave up 3 bases and J gave up 7 bases; unmatched junction bases: 8. Germline V lookup: CDR1 KGHSH, CDR2 LQKENI. CDR3 length equals 15 residues. The source of the PBMCs was less than 12 ml of fresh peripheral blood.

The rearrangement joins TRBV18 to TRBJ1-5; 8 bases are a match to TRBD1. This TCR was sampled from a woman between 40 and 55 years old with Graves' ophthalmopathy. Material: peripheral blood. The CDR3 coding sequence is TGTGCCAGCTCACCGTCTCGGGACAGGAAGCAGCCCCAGCATTTT. Amino acid sequence: CASSPSRDRKQPQHF.